The rows below give T cell receptor beta chains drawn from one sample of a study of Ad26.COV2.S vaccination and SARS-CoV-2 variants. Produced via immunoSEQ multiplex PCR; TCRdb's table is partial and in-frame only. The sample holds roughly 500,000 clones; 87% are singletons and the top ten take roughly 13%. Source: peripheral blood, taken in a trial of Ad26.COV2.S vaccine versus placebo. The receptors shown here come from a person aged 18-65 years who received the Ad26.COV2.S COVID-19 vaccine or a placebo. Both conserved end residues are part of each CDR3. The order of the fields is D gene, V gene, J gene, CDR3 protein, CDR3 DNA. D genes are given only for firm matches.

.	TRBV6-2/TRBV6-3	TRBJ2-7	CASSRAGLLYEQYF	.
.	TRBV21-1	TRBJ2-3	CASSKGGLAREVRDTQYF	TGTGCCAGCAGCAAAGGTGGGCTAGCCCGGGAGGTGAGGGATACGCAGTATTTT
.	TRBV7-2	TRBJ2-3	CASSPPERVNTQYF	TGTGCCAGCAGCCCGCCCGAGCGGGTTAATACGCAGTATTTT
.	TRBV14	TRBJ2-1	CASSQGIGTGRQFF	TGTGCCAGCAGCCAAGGGATAGGAACGGGACGGCAGTTCTTC
TRBD1	TRBV5-1	TRBJ1-4	CATRTGTANEKLFF	TGCGCCACCCGCACCGGGACAGCAAATGAAAAACTGTTTTTT
.	TRBV13	TRBJ2-3	CASSSIGTDTQYF	TGTGCCAGCAGCTCCATCGGCACAGATACGCAGTATTTT
.	TRBV6-5	TRBJ1-2	CASSQSRAIGYGYTF	TGTGCCAGCAGTCAATCCAGGGCTATAGGATATGGCTACACCTTC
.	TRBV29-1	TRBJ1-1	CSVGERAHTEAFF	TGCAGCGTTGGGGAGCGAGCTCACACTGAAGCTTTCTTT
TRBD1	TRBV28	TRBJ1-2	CASSKQGEDYGYTF	TGTGCCAGCAGTAAACAGGGGGAGGACTATGGCTACACCTTC
.	TRBV4-2	TRBJ2-2	CASSQEVVNGELFF	TGTGCCAGCAGCCAAGAGGTCGTGAACGGGGAGCTGTTTTTT
TRBD2	TRBV3-1/TRBV3-2	TRBJ2-7	CASSQVVVIAGVRGEQYF	TGTGCCAGCAGCCAAGTGGTAGTAATAGCGGGAGTCCGGGGCGAGCAGTACTTC
TRBD1	TRBV2	TRBJ2-5	CASSPGQAQETQYF	TGTGCCAGCAGCCCCGGACAGGCACAAGAGACCCAGTACTTC
.	TRBV7-9	TRBJ1-1	CASSLAGARSFF	TGTGCCAGCAGCTTAGCAGGGGCGAGGTCTTTCTTT
TRBD2	TRBV6-5	TRBJ2-3	CASKIAGGTDTQYF	TGTGCCAGCAAAATAGCGGGAGGCACAGATACGCAGTATTTT